The 9 T cell receptor beta chains below were found in one sample sequenced in a study of cytomegalovirus exposure and HLA in healthy donors (dated by TCRdb to the late 2010s). The method was the immunoSEQ multiplex PCR assay. For the multiplex PCR, a mixture combining 60 forward primers for TCR Vbeta segments and 13 reverse primers for TCR Jbeta segments was used. TCRdb limited this immuneACCESS table to in-frame rearrangements with V and J called. A share of clones is missing; checked studies link under half to unresolved V genes, and the rest is unexplained. The sample table shows about 160,000 clones, and 75% to 90% are seen once. The ten largest clones capture approximately 1% of the sample. Sample: PBMCs. These receptor sequences come from a girl aged 2-9 years in good health and CMV-seropositive.

The rearrangement links TRBV9 to TRBJ2-2, with D hard to call. Deletions cut 0 bases from V and 2 bases from J, with 11 bases between. Germline lookup yields CDR1 SGDLS and CDR2 YYNGEE. The CDR3 is 16 residues long. This CDR3 reads CASSVDGQVNTGELFF. CDR3 nucleotide sequence: TGTGCCAGCAGCGTAGATGGGCAGGTTAACACCGGGGAGCTGTTTTTT.

V gene TRBV4-1 combines with J gene TRBJ1-1; 7 bases map to TRBD1. The length of the CDR3 is 14 residues. V was pared by 3 bases and J by 2 bases, with 3 bases of the junction left unmatched. CDR1 MGHRA and CDR2 YSYEKL come from the germline V gene. The CDR3 loop reads CASSHGGGNTEAFF. The DNA for the CDR3 is TGCGCCAGCAGCCATGGAGGGGGCAACACTGAAGCTTTCTTT.

The chain employs TRBV2 and TRBJ1-4; TRBD1 matches 12 bases. The length of the CDR3 is 17 residues. Germline trimming cut 7 bases from V and 7 bases from J; bases unmatched to any gene: 13. Germline lookup yields CDR1 SNHLY and CDR2 FYNNEI. DNA for the CDR3: TGTGCCAGCATTTCCGGGACAGGGGGCGGGGTGGGTGAAAAACTGTTTTTT. This sequence encodes CASISGTGGGVGEKLFF.

The table lists this clone with a few counts. The chain is built from TRBV28 and TRBJ1-1; D is unclear. Germline values: CDR1 MDHEN, CDR2 SYDVKM. The CDR3 consists of 14 residues. The V and J ends lost 4 bases and 0 bases respectively, with 9 bases between them. In nucleotides, the CDR3 is TGTGCCAGCAGTTGGGCAGGTATGAACACTGAAGCTTTCTTT. Translation gives CASSWAGMNTEAFF. Complete variable domain (other parts from reference TRBV28 and TRBJ1-1): DVKVTQSSRYLVKRTGEKVFLECVQDMDHENMFWYRQDPGLGLRLIYFSYDVKMKEKGDIPEGYSVSREKKERFSLILESASTNQTSMYLCASSWAGMNTEAFFGQGTRLTVV.

The chain combines TRBV18 with TRBJ1-2, with 8 bases matching TRBD1. V shed 3 bases and J 4 bases; nucleotides not matched to a gene: 19. Germline V gene sequence: CDR1 KGHSH, CDR2 LQKENI. This CDR3 has 19 residues. CDR3 coding DNA: TGTGCCAGCTCACCGATAATACGGCCAGGGGGCAATCAAGGCTATGGCTACACCTTC. Translation gives CASSPIIRPGGNQGYGYTF.

This clone has just a few counts. The gene calls are TRBV6-1 and TRBJ2-7; the D gene is possibly TRBD2 (5 bases). V shed 4 bases and J shed 4 bases, with 11 bases lying between them. Germline-derived CDR1 and CDR2 are MNHNS and SASEGT. The CDR3 sequence is 13 residues long. The CDR3: CASSGQTIYEQYF. The DNA of the CDR3 is TGTGCCAGCAGTGGCCAGACTATTTACGAGCAGTACTTC.

The chain employs TRBV7-3 and TRBJ2-1; TRBD1 agrees at 7 bases. The ends lost 3 bases at V and 4 bases at J; junction bases unmatched: 0. Germline V gene sequence: CDR1 SGHTA, CDR2 FQGTGA. The CDR3 contains 13 residues. CDR3 sequence reads: CASSLTGYNEQFF. DNA of the CDR3: TGTGCCAGCAGCTTGACAGGGTACAATGAGCAGTTCTTC.

The chain carries TRBV6-6 and TRBJ2-7, with 7 bases that match TRBD2. CDR3 length: 16 residues. J lost 2 bases, V lost 5 bases, and 12 bases had no gene match. From germline, CDR1 is MNHNY and CDR2 SVGAGI (reference sequence). The CDR3 region is CASSGIPGTTTYEQYF. Written as DNA, the CDR3 is TGTGCCAGCAGTGGAATTCCCGGGACTACGACCTACGAGCAGTACTTC.

This clone came up a few times. V gene TRBV5-1 combines with J gene TRBJ1-4; TRBD1 agrees at 9 bases. The trim removed 3 bases at V and 7 bases at J, leaving 10 bases unmatched. The CDR3 length is 16 residues. Germline-derived CDR1 and CDR2 are SGHRS and YFSETQ. The CDR3 DNA is TGCGCCAGCAGCTCGGACCCGGGACAGGGAGTTGAAAAACTGTTTTTT. It specifies CASSSDPGQGVEKLFF.